This is a list of T cell receptor beta chains from one sample in a study of blood T cell repertoires in COVID-19. The method was immunoSEQ multiplex PCR; TCRdb's version includes in-frame clones alone and lacks a portion of them. The sample has hundreds of thousands of clones, 88% seen once; the top ten hold 3%. The specimen sequenced was PBMCs or T cells enriched from blood (not recorded which). The receptors here all came from a woman in her forties or fifties who had recovered from COVID-19. Both conserved end residues are part of each CDR3. D genes are given only for firm matches. A clone size is listed for some rows: how often the clone was seen (once, few, many), or a class if it is expanded.

>TRBV6-5|TRBJ2-7|-|-
TGTGCCAGCAGTTACTCGATAGTAGCGCACTCCTACGAGCAGTACTTC
CASSYSIVAHSYEQYF
>TRBV6-5|TRBJ2-7|TRBD2|-
TGTGCCAGCAGTTACTACGGCCTAGCGGGAGTCGAGCAGTACTTC
CASSYYGLAGVEQYF
>TRBV7-3|TRBJ2-3|TRBD2|-
TGTGCCAGCAGCGGCCCTCTAGCGGGAGATAAGAATACGCAGTATTTT
CASSGPLAGDKNTQYF
>TRBV15|TRBJ1-1|-|-
TGTGCCACCAGCAGAGTCGCAGTGAACACTGAAGCTTTCTTT
CATSRVAVNTEAFF
>TRBV5-1|TRBJ2-2|TRBD2|-
TGCGCCAGCAGCTTTTTGGCGGGAGGAGACACCGGGGAGCTGTTTTTT
CASSFLAGGDTGELFF
>TRBV6-1|TRBJ1-5|-|-
TGTGCCAGCGGCCGGGTTAGTGGCAATCAGCCCCAGCATTTT
CASGRVSGNQPQHF
>TRBV28|TRBJ1-3|-|-
TGTGCCAGCAGTAGCAGGGTCTCTGGAAACACCATATATTTT
CASSSRVSGNTIYF
>TRBV4-3|TRBJ1-2|TRBD1|-
TGCGCCAGCAGCCAAGACCCGGGACAGGGGCCTTCCGGCTACACCTTC
CASSQDPGQGPSGYTF
>TRBV23-1|TRBJ1-1|-|-
TGCGCCAGCAGTCATGGCCAGGGGACTGAAGCTTTCTTT
CASSHGQGTEAFF
>TRBV5-6|TRBJ1-1|TRBD1|-
TGTGCCAGCAGCTGGGCCCTGACAGGGATATTTACTGAAGCTTTCTTT
CASSWALTGIFTEAFF
>TRBV28|TRBJ2-2|TRBD1|once
TGTGCCAGCAGTTTCCGGGACAGTACGAACACCGGGGAGCTGTTTTTT
CASSFRDSTNTGELFF
>TRBV5-1|TRBJ2-3|-|-
TGCGCCAGCAGCCAAGACTGGAATACGCAGTATTTT
CASSQDWNTQYF
>TRBV3-1/TRBV3-2|TRBJ2-1|TRBD2|-
TGTGCCAGCAGCAAAAGGACTAGCGGGAGCGTCGATGAGCAGTTCTTC
CASSKRTSGSVDEQFF
>TRBV5-4|TRBJ2-2|-|-
TGTGCCAGCAGTAGTAGCAGGGCGCGCACCGGGGAGCTGTTTTTT
CASSSSRARTGELFF
>TRBV27|TRBJ1-1|-|-
TGTGCCAGCAGTTTCTTCAGGGCCTCTGAAGCTTTCTTT
CASSFFRASEAFF
>TRBV12-3/TRBV12-4|TRBJ1-1|-|-
TGTGTCTGCGGTTCCATGAACACTGAAGCTTTCTTT
CVCGSMNTEAFF
>TRBV30|TRBJ2-1|-|-
TGTGCCTGGTCGGGTGCGGAAAAGGTCAATGAGCAGTTCTTC
CAWSGAEKVNEQFF
>TRBV28|TRBJ1-4|-|-
TGTGCCAGCAGCGCCCCGGTAACAGAATCAGAAAAACTGTTTTTT
CASSAPVTESEKLFF
>TRBV18|TRBJ1-5|-|-
TGTGCCAGCTCTTTCAACAAAAATCAGCCCCAGCATTTT
CASSFNKNQPQHF
>TRBV4-2|TRBJ1-1|-|-
TGTGCCAGCAGCCAAGAGGGACATTACAACACTGAAGCTTTCTTT
CASSQEGHYNTEAFF
>TRBV28|TRBJ2-7|TRBD2|few
TGTGCCAGCAGTTCTTTCGGGACTAGCGGGAGATCCTCCTACGAGCAGTACTTC
CASSSFGTSGRSSYEQYF
>TRBV7-2|TRBJ1-2|-|-
TGTGCCAGCAGCTTACAGGGCCGATATGGCTACACCTTC
CASSLQGRYGYTF
>TRBV6-1|TRBJ1-6|-|-
TGTGCCAGCAGTGATATTGCGAGCTCCTATAATTCACCCCTCCACTTT
CASSDIASSYNSPLHF
>TRBV12-3/TRBV12-4|TRBJ1-2|-|once
TGTGCCAGCAGTTTACTAGGGGATGGCTACACCTTC
CASSLLGDGYTF
>TRBV11-1|TRBJ2-5|TRBD2|once
TGTGCCAGCAGCTTAGGACTAGCGGGAAAGACCCAGTACTTC
CASSLGLAGKTQYF
>TRBV5-4|TRBJ2-1|TRBD2|-
TGTGCCAGCAGCCCCGGGGGGGCTCCCCGCCACAATGAGCAGTTCTTC
CASSPGGAPRHNEQFF
>TRBV4-2|TRBJ1-1|-|few
TGTGCCAGCAGCCCCCAGGGGATGAACACTGAAGCTTTCTTT
CASSPQGMNTEAFF
>TRBV9|TRBJ2-3|-|once
TGTGCCAGCAGCGTAGGAGGGCGGGTGGGCACAGATACGCAGTATTTT
CASSVGGRVGTDTQYF
>TRBV19|TRBJ2-7|-|-
TGTGCCAGTAGTATAGACAGGGCTACCTACGAGCAGTACTTC
CASSIDRATYEQYF
>TRBV28|TRBJ1-5|-|-
TGTGCCAGCAGTTTCCAGGGGAGTAGCAATCAGCCCCAGCATTTT
CASSFQGSSNQPQHF
>TRBV28|TRBJ1-3|-|-
TGTGCCAGCAGTCCCAGGGGCACGGGAAACACCATATATTTT
CASSPRGTGNTIYF
>TRBV5-1|TRBJ1-3|TRBD1|-
TGCGCCAGCAGCCCGGACAGGGCTGGAAACACCATATATTTT
CASSPDRAGNTIYF
>TRBV6-5|TRBJ1-1|-|-
TGTGCCAGCAGTTCCACAGTGAATAATAGGAATTCTGAAGCTTTCTTT
CASSSTVNNRNSEAFF
>TRBV2|TRBJ1-5|-|-
TGTGCCAGCATTGGTAGTCGTACAGGCAATCAGCCCCAGCATTTT
CASIGSRTGNQPQHF
>TRBV19|TRBJ1-3|-|-
TGTGCCAGTAGTATACCGGCAGGGGCGAGCTCTGGAAACACCATATATTTT
CASSIPAGASSGNTIYF
>TRBV7-8|TRBJ2-2|-|-
TGTGCCAGCAGCCTCAAACCGGGACTCTCTAACACCGGGGAGCTGTTTTTT
CASSLKPGLSNTGELFF
>TRBV7-9|TRBJ2-1|-|few
TGTGCCAGCAGCCCAGGGTCTACATTGGGTGAGCAGTTCTTC
CASSPGSTLGEQFF
>TRBV7-3|TRBJ1-1|-|once
TGTGCCAGCAGCTTATTGGGGAGCAACACTGAAGCTTTCTTT
CASSLLGSNTEAFF
>TRBV5-1|TRBJ1-1|-|-
TGCGCCAGCAGCTTTCCGGGACTCAGGAACACTGAAGCTTTCTTT
CASSFPGLRNTEAFF
>TRBV9|TRBJ2-2|TRBD2|-
TGTGCCAGCAGCCCCCTAGCGGGCCTGAACACCGGGGAGCTGTTTTTT
CASSPLAGLNTGELFF